These T cell receptor beta chains were read from a single sample in a study of T cells after yellow fever vaccination. TCRdb reprocessed the 5' RACE reads via MiXCR and lists one record per CDR3 protein. The sample yields about 550,000 distinct CDR3 sequences, about a fifth seen once. The source was PBMCs, collected 15 days after the yellow fever booster vaccination. These TCRs come from a man aged 25-45 years who received the YFV17D yellow fever vaccine. Each CDR3 is given with its conserved first and last residue. The D gene is left open where the match is weak. Clone size, where shown, is once, few, many, or a class for clones that have expanded.

>16|few|.|TRBJ1-1|TRBV15
TGTGCCACCAGCAGAGATGGGGCAGCGAGTTTCACTGAAGCTTTCTTT
CATSRDGAASFTEAFF
>14|many|.|TRBJ2-7|TRBV7-2
TGTGCCAGCAGCTTAGAACGGGCCTCCTACGAGCAGTACTTC
CASSLERASYEQYF
>16|.|TRBD1|TRBJ2-7|TRBV20-1
TGCAGTGCTAGAGCCCCGGGACAGGGAAGCTCCTACGAGCAGTACTTC
CSARAPGQGSSYEQYF
>14|few|.|TRBJ2-5|TRBV7-2
TGTGCCAGCAGCTTGCAGCCCAGAAGAGAGACCCAGTACTTC
CASSLQPRRETQYF
>12|few|.|TRBJ2-1|TRBV6-2/TRBV6-3
TGTGCCAGCAGTTCGGCGAGGGATGAGCAGTTCTTC
CASSSARDEQFF
>12|.|TRBD1|TRBJ1-1|TRBV12-3/TRBV12-4
TGTGCCAGCAGGGGACAGCCAACTGAAGCTTTCTTT
CASRGQPTEAFF
>15|few|TRBD2|TRBJ2-1|TRBV20-1
TGCAGTGTCAGCTTGGGTAGCGGGAGTTACAATGAGCAGTTCTTC
CSVSLGSGSYNEQFF
>15|few|TRBD1|TRBJ2-7|TRBV28
TGTGCCAGCAGATTCTCGGACAGGGTAGCCTACGAGCAGTACTTC
CASRFSDRVAYEQYF
>15|once|.|TRBJ2-7|TRBV3-1
TGTGCCAGCAGCCTCGCAAGCGTGGGGGGATCCGAGCAGTACTTC
CASSLASVGGSEQYF
>16|.|.|TRBJ1-1|TRBV5-1
TGCGCCAGCGCTCCCTCGGGGGCAGCGCTAGGCGCTGAAGCTTTCTTT
CASAPSGAALGAEAFF
>14|many|.|TRBJ2-5|TRBV7-2
TGTGCCAGCAGCAGAACTAACCTCCAAGAGACCCAGTACTTC
CASSRTNLQETQYF
>16|many|TRBD1|TRBJ2-1|TRBV24-1
TGTGCCACCAGTGATCCCGGGACAGGGTCCTACAATGAGCAGTTCTTC
CATSDPGTGSYNEQFF
>15|.|.|TRBJ2-5|TRBV7-9
TGTGCCAGCAGCTCTTCGACAGGCCCCCAAGAGACCCAGTACTTC
CASSSSTGPQETQYF
>13|few|.|TRBJ2-3|TRBV3-1
TGTGCCAGCGGCGGCAGGGGAGGAGATACGCAGTATTTT
CASGGRGGDTQYF
>14|few|TRBD2|TRBJ2-7|TRBV27
TGTGCCAGCAGCACGGGACTAGCGGCCTACGAGCAGTACTTC
CASSTGLAAYEQYF
>13|.|TRBD2|TRBJ2-3|TRBV7-2
TGTGCCAGCAATTTCGGGAGGACAGATACGCAGTATTTT
CASNFGRTDTQYF
>14|.|.|TRBJ2-7|TRBV7-7
TGTGCCAGCAGCCCGGCGGGTCACTCCTACGAGCAGTACTTC
CASSPAGHSYEQYF
>14|.|.|TRBJ2-7|TRBV7-9
TGTGCCAGCAGCTTAAGCAGGGAAATTTACGAGCAGTACTTC
CASSLSREIYEQYF
>17|few|TRBD2|TRBJ2-1|TRBV7-9
TGTGCCAGCAGCCACCCGGTCGAACTAGCGGGTGAAAATGAGCAGTTCTTC
CASSHPVELAGENEQFF
>13|few|.|TRBJ2-5|TRBV25-1
TGTGCCAGCAGCTCGTGGACCCAAGAGACCCAGTACTTC
CASSSWTQETQYF
>13|.|.|TRBJ2-7|TRBV29-1
TGCAGCGTTGAGCAGCCCGGGGGCTACGAGCAGTACTTC
CSVEQPGGYEQYF
>14|few|TRBD1|TRBJ1-2|TRBV25-1
TGTGCCAGCAGTGAACCAGACAGGGTCTATGGCTACACCTTC
CASSEPDRVYGYTF
>12|few|.|TRBJ2-1|TRBV10-3
TGTGCCATCAGTGAGACGTTCAATGAGCAGTTCTTC
CAISETFNEQFF
>15|once|.|TRBJ1-6|TRBV5-5
TGTGCCAGCACCGCGCTTCAGGGGAACTTATCTCCCCTCCACTTT
CASTALQGNLSPLHF
>13|few|.|TRBJ2-7|TRBV6-2/TRBV6-3
TGTGCCAGCACAGAGGACAGACCCTACGAGCAGTACTTC
CASTEDRPYEQYF
>15|few|TRBD1|TRBJ2-7|TRBV3-1
TGTGCCAGCAGCCAAGATCTCAGGGGGCGCTACGAGCAGTACTTC
CASSQDLRGRYEQYF
>14|.|TRBD2|TRBJ2-7|TRBV7-2
TGTGCCAGCAGCTTAGGTCGCGGGAGAGGGTTTCAGTACTTC
CASSLGRGRGFQYF
>14|few|TRBD2|TRBJ2-5|TRBV18
TGTGCCAGCTCACCCGGGGACTACAAAGAGACCCAGTACTTC
CASSPGDYKETQYF
>15|.|TRBD2|TRBJ2-2|TRBV7-2
TGTGCCAGCAGGTTACTAGCGGCGAACACCGGGGAGCTGTTTTTT
CASRLLAANTGELFF
>13|many|.|TRBJ2-1|TRBV3-1
TGTGCCAGCAGCCAAGAGGTGCACAATGAGCAGTTCTTC
CASSQEVHNEQFF
>17|few|TRBD2|TRBJ2-2|TRBV4-3
TGCGCCAGCAGCCAAGGACTAGCGGGAGGGCACACCGGGGAGCTGTTTTTT
CASSQGLAGGHTGELFF
>16|.|.|TRBJ1-1|TRBV12-3/TRBV12-4
TGTGCCAGCAGTTTCTTACGAGTGGGAAGGGCTGCTGAAGCTTTCTTT
CASSFLRVGRAAEAFF
>14|.|.|TRBJ2-2|TRBV6-1
TGTGCCAGCAGAAGGAGTGGGAGCACCGGGGAGCTGTTTTTT
CASRRSGSTGELFF
>17|.|.|TRBJ1-4|TRBV7-2
TGTGCCAGCAGCTTTTTCCCTCCTACCGCAACTAATGAAAAACTGTTTTTT
CASSFFPPTATNEKLFF
>15|.|TRBD1|TRBJ2-7|TRBV12-3/TRBV12-4
TGTGCCAGCAGTTTACAGGGACAGGGGGCTTACGAGCAGTACTTC
CASSLQGQGAYEQYF
>15|few|.|TRBJ2-3|TRBV5-1
TGCGCCAGCAGCTTGTTCGCGCAGAGCACAGATACGCAGTATTTT
CASSLFAQSTDTQYF
>13|.|.|TRBJ2-1|TRBV27
TGTGCCAGCAGTTTAAATAGACTGGGGGAGCAGTTCTTC
CASSLNRLGEQFF
>14|.|TRBD1|TRBJ2-3|TRBV15
TGTGCCACCAGAGGACAGACAGGGTCGGATACGCAGTATTTT
CATRGQTGSDTQYF
>16|.|.|TRBJ2-3|TRBV7-8
TGTGCCAGCAGCTTAGGGAACGGGGCTTTTACAGATACGCAGTATTTT
CASSLGNGAFTDTQYF
>11|.|.|TRBJ2-5|TRBV29-1
TGCAGCGGAAATTTACAAGAGACCCAGTACTTC
CSGNLQETQYF
>12|many|TRBD2|TRBJ2-7|TRBV20-1
TGCAGTGCTCGTACTAGCGGCTACGAGCAGTACTTC
CSARTSGYEQYF
>15|few|TRBD1|TRBJ2-5|TRBV6-9
TGTGCCAGCACCCCTTTGACAGGGGGCCAAGAGACCCAGTACTTC
CASTPLTGGQETQYF
>17|few|TRBD2|TRBJ2-1|TRBV5-1
TGCGCCAGCAGCTCGCCCCTTGGGACTAGCGGGAATACAAGGCAGTTCTTC
CASSSPLGTSGNTRQFF
>14|few|TRBD2|TRBJ2-1|TRBV20-1
TGCAGTGCTTGGACTAGCGGGAGGGCCGGTGAGCAGTTCTTC
CSAWTSGRAGEQFF
>15|.|TRBD1|TRBJ1-2|TRBV24-1
TGTGCCACCAGTGAACCCGGGACAGGGAGGTCTGGCTACACCTTC
CATSEPGTGRSGYTF
>15|once|TRBD1|TRBJ1-2|TRBV7-8
TGTGCCAGCAGCAAAGAACAGGGGGCGCGGAATGGCTACACCTTC
CASSKEQGARNGYTF
>14|.|TRBD2|TRBJ2-1|TRBV10-3
TGTGCCATCAACCGCCACGGGACTAACAATGAGCAGTTCTTC
CAINRHGTNNEQFF
>11|few|.|TRBJ2-7|TRBV20-1
TGCAGTGCCTACGACAGACACGAGCAGTACTTC
CSAYDRHEQYF
>19|many|.|TRBJ2-1|TRBV19
TGTGCCAGTAGTCCGCCGCTGGGTCTAGACTTAGGAACATACAATGAGCAGTTCTTC
CASSPPLGLDLGTYNEQFF
>15|.|.|TRBJ2-1|TRBV10-1
TGCGCCAGCAGTAACCAAGGGGCCCCGTACAATGAGCAGTTCTTC
CASSNQGAPYNEQFF
>13|.|.|TRBJ1-1|TRBV7-9
TGTGCCAGCAGCTTAGATCAGGGAACCTCAGCTTTCTTT
CASSLDQGTSAFF
>13|.|.|TRBJ2-7|TRBV5-1
TGCGCCAGCAGCGGACCTGGGCTAGAGGAGCAGTACTTC
CASSGPGLEEQYF
>15|.|TRBD1|TRBJ2-1|TRBV20-1
TGCAGTGCTAGAGACAGGGGGCGCGCCTACAATGAGCAGTTCTTC
CSARDRGRAYNEQFF
>12|.|.|TRBJ1-2|TRBV15
TGTGCCACCAGCAGAGACAGCTATGGCTACACCTTC
CATSRDSYGYTF
>15|.|.|TRBJ2-7|TRBV5-6
TGTGCCAGCAGGGGTCTGGTTGTAAACTCCTACGAGCAGTACTTC
CASRGLVVNSYEQYF